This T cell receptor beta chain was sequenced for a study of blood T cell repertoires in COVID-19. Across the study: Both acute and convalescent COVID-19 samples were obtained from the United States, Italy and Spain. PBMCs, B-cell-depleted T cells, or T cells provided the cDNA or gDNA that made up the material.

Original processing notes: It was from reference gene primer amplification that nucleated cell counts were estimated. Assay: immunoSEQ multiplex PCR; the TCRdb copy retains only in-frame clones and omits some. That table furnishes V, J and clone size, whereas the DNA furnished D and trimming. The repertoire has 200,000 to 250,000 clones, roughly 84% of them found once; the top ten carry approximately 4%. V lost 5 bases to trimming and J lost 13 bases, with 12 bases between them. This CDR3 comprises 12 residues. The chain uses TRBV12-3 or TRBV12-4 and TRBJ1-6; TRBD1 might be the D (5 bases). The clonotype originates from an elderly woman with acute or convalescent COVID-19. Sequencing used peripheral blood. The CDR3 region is CASSRTGGPLHF. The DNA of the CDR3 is TGTGCCAGCAGTCGGACGGGGGGGCCCCTCCACTTT.